This TCR beta chain was sequenced in a study of cytomegalovirus exposure and HLA in healthy donors. This clone was recorded only once. This table comes from immunoSEQ multiplex PCR, and its TCRdb copy is limited to in-frame clones, with some not included. The repertoire has some 240,000 clones, more than 75% of them found once; the top ten carry approximately 2%. Germline CDR1 is SGHDN and CDR2 is FVKESK. There are 14 residues in the CDR3. V was pared by 6 bases and J by 1 base, with 2 bases of the junction left unmatched. The genes are TRBV14 and TRBJ2-2; the match to TRBD1 covers 7 bases. The TCR sequence derives from a woman in her late teens or twenties in good health and CMV-seropositive. The sequenced sample consisted of PBMCs. The CDR3 protein is CASRRQGNTGELFF. In nucleotides, the CDR3 is TGTGCCAGCAGGCGACAGGGGAACACCGGGGAGCTGTTTTTT.